The 9 T cell receptor beta chains given below trace back to one sample, sequenced in a study of CD8 T cells in ankylosing spondylitis. TCRdb re-analysed the 5' RACE reads in MiXCR, keeping a single row per CDR3 protein. Here the sample spans under 950,000 distinct CDR3 sequences, under 20% being singletons. Findings and limits, study-wide: About 8 highly homologous variants formed a TCR beta motif that appeared characteristic of ankylosing spondylitis blood.

No cognate antigen is known for these TCRs. Sequenced input: blood, either unsorted or a sorted T cell fraction (not recorded which). The receptors originated from a male donor with ankylosing spondylitis.

V usage is TRBV10-1 and J usage is TRBJ1-1, with D maybe TRBD1 (6 bases). CDR1 is WNHNN, CDR2 SYGVQD, per germline (reference sequence). The CDR3 consists of 17 residues. Trimming stripped 0 bases from V and 1 base from J, with 15 bases between. CDR3 nucleotide sequence: TGCGCCAGCAGTGAGTCTACTCGGACAGTGGGGAACACTGAAGCTTTCTTT. It yields the protein CASSESTRTVGNTEAFF.

Only a few counts were recorded for this clonotype. The chain employs TRBV5-1 and TRBJ2-3; 8 positions match TRBD2. Trimming at V came to 3 bases and at J to 2 bases, leaving 8 bases not matched to a gene. The length of the CDR3 is 16 residues. The germline gives CDR1 SGHRS, CDR2 YFSETQ. CDR3 protein: CASSYRAGENTDTQYF. CDR3 nucleotide sequence: TGCGCCAGCAGCTACCGAGCGGGGGAGAACACAGATACGCAGTATTTT.

This clonotype was seen repeatedly, ten times or more. The chain joins TRBV20-1 to TRBJ2-7, with TRBD2 identical over 9 bases. The germline gives CDR1 DFQATT, CDR2 SNEGSKA (reference sequence). CDR3 length: 14 amino acids. V lost 5 bases to trimming and J lost 3 bases; unmatched junction nucleotides: 8. The CDR3 here is CSASRTSEIYEQYF. Written as DNA, the CDR3 is TGCAGTGCTTCCCGGACTAGCGAGATCTACGAGCAGTACTTC.

This clonotype was observed a few times. The chain links TRBV28 to TRBJ2-5; D remains unclear. The length of the CDR3 is 16 residues. The V end was cut by 3 bases, the J end by 5 bases, with 19 bases between. CDR1 and CDR2 from the germline V gene are MDHEN and SYDVKM. The CDR3 sequence is CASSFPSRPNGETQYF. The CDR3 coding sequence is TGTGCCAGCAGTTTCCCCTCCCGGCCCAATGGGGAGACCCAGTACTTC.

CDR3 in amino acids: CSARPPRGAGGSPLHF. For the CDR3, the DNA is TGCAGTGCTAGGCCCCCTCGGGGGGCGGGGGGTTCACCCCTCCACTTT. This chain uses TRBV20-1 with TRBJ1-6; D might be TRBD1 (6 bases). The ends were cut back, 3 bases at V and 9 bases at J, with 21 bases in the middle. Germline-derived CDR1 and CDR2 are DFQATT and SNEGSKA (reference sequence). The CDR3 runs to 16 residues.

This chain connects TRBV12-3 or TRBV12-4 to TRBJ2-6; TRBD1 matches at 9 bases. Trimming took 5 bases from V and 2 from J; bases not matched to a gene: 13. This CDR3 spans 19 amino acids. CDR3 sequence (DNA): TGTGCCAGCAGTCCGTCCCCGGGACAGGGCTCTACTGGGGCCAACGTCCTGACTTTC. Residues: CASSPSPGQGSTGANVLTF.

This chain connects TRBV3-1 to TRBJ1-1; 7 bases map to TRBD1. Germline CDR1 and CDR2: LGHDT and YNNKEL (reference sequence). With 3 bases clipped from V and 4 bases from J, the junction kept 5 bases outside the gene matches. This CDR3 spans 14 amino acids. CDR3 sequence (DNA): TGTGCCAGCAGCCAGGAAAGGACAGGCACTGAAGCTTTCTTT. Protein product: CASSQERTGTEAFF.

The chain recombines TRBV7-8 with TRBJ2-5; maybe TRBD1 (5 bases). The CDR3 consists of 13 residues. Trimming removed 2 bases from V and 5 bases from J, with 9 bases in between. Germline V gene sequence: CDR1 SGHVS, CDR2 FQNEAQ. The CDR3 DNA is TGTGCCAGCAGCTTAATGGGGCGGGAGACCCAGTACTTC. Residues: CASSLMGRETQYF.

The chain employs TRBV6-5 and TRBJ2-7, with 10 bases identical to TRBD1. This CDR3 is 14 amino acids long. V lost 0 bases to trimming and J lost 7 bases; unmatched junction nucleotides: 3. Per the germline V gene, CDR1 is MNHEY and CDR2 is SVGAGI. CDR3 in amino acids: CASSYSGQGREQYF. The CDR3 coding sequence is TGTGCCAGCAGTTACTCGGGACAGGGGCGGGAGCAGTACTTC.